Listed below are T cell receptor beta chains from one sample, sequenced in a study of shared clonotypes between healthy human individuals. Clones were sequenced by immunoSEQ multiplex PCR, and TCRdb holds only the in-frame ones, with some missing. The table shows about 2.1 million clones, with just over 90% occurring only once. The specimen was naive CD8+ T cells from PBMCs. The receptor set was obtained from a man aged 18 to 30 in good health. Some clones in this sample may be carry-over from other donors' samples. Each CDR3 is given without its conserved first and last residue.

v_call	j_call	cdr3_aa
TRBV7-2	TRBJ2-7	ASHWRSSYEQY
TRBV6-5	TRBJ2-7	ASSYSGTSGFYEQY
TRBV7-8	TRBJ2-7	ASSLALAGGSGEQY
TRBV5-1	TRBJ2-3	ASSSGLAGYTDTQY
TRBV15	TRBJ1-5	ATSRDPDRLSPHWDQPQH
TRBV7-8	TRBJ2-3	ASSLGVAGGLGTDTQY
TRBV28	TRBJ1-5	ASSVNYSNQPQH
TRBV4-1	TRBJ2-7	ASSRDQGIREQY
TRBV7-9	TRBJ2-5	ASSLGRETQY
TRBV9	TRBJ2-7	ASSSTSGGSSYEQY
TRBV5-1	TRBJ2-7	ASSLDPTQAGYTYEQY
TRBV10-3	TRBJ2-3	AISEVIGTDTQY
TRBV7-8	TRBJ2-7	ASSIGTTGWTYEQY
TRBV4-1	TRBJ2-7	ASSQDGTGWENYEQY
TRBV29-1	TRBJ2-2	SVAGTEVNPVHGTGELF
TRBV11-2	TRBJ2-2	ASRTKGPNTGELF
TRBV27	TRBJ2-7	ASRPGLVYEQY
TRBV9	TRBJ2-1	ASSVTGLAGAQYNEQF
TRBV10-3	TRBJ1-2	AIPPGRKNYGYT
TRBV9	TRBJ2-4	ASSVATGGMWDKNIQY
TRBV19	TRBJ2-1	ASSALAGLEQF
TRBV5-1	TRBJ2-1	ASSLAQGPGNEQF
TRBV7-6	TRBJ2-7	ASSLAGRGVNYEQY
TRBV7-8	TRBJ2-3	ASSSTNGGFYTDTQY
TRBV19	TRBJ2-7	ASGRDSLTYEQY
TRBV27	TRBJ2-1	ASLGGGSYNEQF
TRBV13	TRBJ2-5	ASSSMTGRETQY
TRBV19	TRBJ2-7	ASSIDTSSYEQY
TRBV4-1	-	ASSQFYRGDYEQY
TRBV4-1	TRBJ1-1	ASSHPGTEAF
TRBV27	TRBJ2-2	ASMDLAGVAGELF
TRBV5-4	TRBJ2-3	ASSFLGGELNTDTQY
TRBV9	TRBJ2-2	ASSVAIYSGRRTGELF
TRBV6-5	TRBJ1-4	ASSYSRGGREKLF
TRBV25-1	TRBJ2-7	ASSERYRGNGEQY
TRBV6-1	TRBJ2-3	ASSGVGGGTDTQY
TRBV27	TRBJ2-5	ASSALADQETQY
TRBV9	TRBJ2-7	ASSVGGAAYEQY
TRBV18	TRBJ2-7	ASSPAGRGLDYEQY
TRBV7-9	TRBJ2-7	ASSPGYEQY
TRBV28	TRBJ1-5	ASSLLGRRANQPQH
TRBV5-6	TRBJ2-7	ASTWRQAYEQY
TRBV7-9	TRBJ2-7	ASSVSGFYEQY
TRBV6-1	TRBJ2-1	ASSALQGGAYNEQF
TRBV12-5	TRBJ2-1	ASGPPWGGKTNEQF
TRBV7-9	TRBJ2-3	ASSLGSTTRINTQY
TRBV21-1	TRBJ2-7	ASSRDGTYEQY
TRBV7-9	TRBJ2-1	ASSLAQESNEQF